Presented here are 23 T cell receptor beta chains from one specimen sequenced in a study of cytomegalovirus exposure and HLA in healthy donors. 13 Jbeta primers and 60 Vbeta primers were used for the PCR. Clones were sequenced by immunoSEQ multiplex PCR, and TCRdb holds only the in-frame ones, with some missing. The profile covers 60,000 to 70,000 clones, with around three quarters appearing a single time and about 4.5% taken by the ten largest. The specimen sequenced was PBMCs. The receptors derive from a woman in her twenties or thirties in good health and CMV-seronegative.

The rearrangement links TRBV28 to TRBJ1-4; 7 bases are shared with TRBD1. V lost 4 bases and J lost 8; bases outside the gene matches: 7. The CDR3 has 14 amino acids. Germline CDR1 MDHEN, CDR2 SYDVKM. CDR3 loop: CASSSGQDGEKLFF. CDR3 nucleotides: TGTGCCAGCAGTTCCGGACAGGACGGGGAAAAACTGTTTTTT. The full variable domain, rest sourced from reference TRBV28 and TRBJ1-4, is DVKVTQSSRYLVKRTGEKVFLECVQDMDHENMFWYRQDPGLGLRLIYFSYDVKMKEKGDIPEGYSVSREKKERFSLILESASTNQTSMYLCASSSGQDGEKLFFGSGTQLSVL.

The chain has TRBV28 and TRBJ2-1; 9 nucleotides agree with TRBD2. Germline trimming cut 6 bases from V and 5 bases from J; bases unmatched to any gene: 8. CDR1 and CDR2 from the germline V gene are MDHEN and SYDVKM. The CDR3 has 15 residues. This CDR3 reads CASSAAVAGDNEQFF. The CDR3 coding sequence is TGTGCCAGCAGCGCAGCGGTAGCGGGGGACAATGAGCAGTTCTTC.

The sample holds a few counts of this clone. V usage is TRBV5-1 and J usage is TRBJ2-6; D remains unclear. The V gene lost 4 bases and the J gene lost 4 bases, with 18 bases spanning the gap. From germline, CDR1 is SGHRS and CDR2 YFSETQ. The CDR3 contains 17 residues. The CDR3 DNA sequence: TGCGCCAGCAGCGAGACAACGGTGAGATTCGGGGCCAACGTCCTGACTTTC. It yields the protein CASSETTVRFGANVLTF. Combining the CDR3 with reference TRBV5-1 and TRBJ2-6 gives the whole variable domain KAGVTQTPRYLIKTRGQQVTLSCSPISGHRSVSWYQQTPGQGLQFLFEYFSETQRNKGNFPGRFSGRQFSNSRSEMNVSTLELGDSALYLCASSETTVRFGANVLTFGAGSRLTVL.

The V call is TRBV9, the J call TRBJ2-5, with 12 bases that match TRBD1. This CDR3 has 15 amino acids. The V segment lost 3 bases and the J segment 4 bases; nucleotides outside the gene matches: 4. Germline assignment: CDR1 SGDLS and CDR2 YYNGEE. CDR3 in amino acids: CASSGGQGAIETQYF. For the CDR3, the DNA is TGTGCCAGCAGCGGGGGACAGGGGGCCATAGAGACCCAGTACTTC.

The genes are TRBV29-1 and TRBJ2-1; the D gene is possibly TRBD2 (5 bases). The CDR3 length is 11 residues. V lost 6 bases, J lost 7 bases, and 10 bases lay in between. The germline CDR1 and CDR2 sequences are SQVTM and ANQGSEA. The DNA of the CDR3 is TGCAGCGTCGAGGACTTTAATGAGCAGTTCTTC. It yields the protein CSVEDFNEQFF.

This chain joins TRBV30 and TRBJ1-1; unclear D gene. The CDR3 loop spans 12 amino acids. With 0 bases removed from V and 11 bases from J, the gap between germline ends came to 13 bases. Germline values: CDR1 GTSNPN, CDR2 SVGIG (reference sequence). The CDR3 DNA sequence: TGTGCCTGGAGTGTAGCCCCAGACAATGCTTTCTTT. Translation: CAWSVAPDNAFF.

The CDR3 is CSVELAAYEQYF. In DNA, the CDR3 is TGCAGCGTTGAGCTGGCCGCTTACGAGCAGTACTTC. The chain uses TRBV29-1 and TRBJ2-7; no definite D call. The V and J ends lost 3 bases and 4 bases respectively, with 10 bases between them. CDR1 and CDR2 from the germline V gene are SQVTM and ANQGSEA. This CDR3 is 12 amino acids long.

The CDR3 loop is CASSARLSSYEQYF. The CDR3 DNA follows: TGTGCCAGCAGTGCCAGACTAAGCTCCTACGAGCAGTACTTC. The rearrangement uses TRBV2 and TRBJ2-7, with TRBD2 as a possible D gene (5 bases). CDR1 is SNHLY, CDR2 FYNNEI, per germline. This CDR3 spans 14 amino acids. V was pared by 4 bases and J by 0 bases, with 10 bases between.

The chain recombines TRBV4-1 with TRBJ2-7; TRBD1 aligns across 10 bases. V lost 9 bases and J lost 5; bases outside the gene matches: 16. The CDR3 extends over 16 amino acids. Germline V gives CDR1 MGHRA, CDR2 YSYEKL. This CDR3 is CASRRMIRDRGHEQYF. The CDR3 region has the DNA TGCGCCAGTCGACGGATGATCCGGGACAGGGGACACGAGCAGTACTTC.

The rearrangement uses TRBV6-5 and TRBJ1-1, with TRBD1 identical over 7 bases. The germline V gene encodes CDR1 MNHEY and CDR2 SVGAGI. Unmatched junction bases numbered 12, after V lost 7 bases and J lost 4 bases. This CDR3 is built from 15 residues. The CDR3 DNA sequence: TGTGCCAGCACCAACCAGGGGGGCCACTCCACTGAAGCTTTCTTT. It translates to CASTNQGGHSTEAFF.

A few counts support this clone. The gene calls are TRBV5-6 and TRBJ2-3; 7 bases match TRBD1. The germline gives CDR1 SGHDT, CDR2 YYEEEE. The CDR3 consists of 12 residues. J lost 11 bases, V lost 5 bases, and 8 bases had no gene match. The CDR3 loop reads CASSYGQAGQYF. For the CDR3, the DNA is TGTGCCAGCAGTTACGGACAGGCGGGGCAGTATTTT.

This rearrangement joins TRBV30 to TRBJ2-1, with D maybe TRBD1 (6 bases). Germline lookup yields CDR1 GTSNPN and CDR2 SVGIG (reference sequence). The CDR3 loop spans 11 amino acids. The germline V and J ends were trimmed by 4 bases and 13 bases, with 14 bases remaining between them. The CDR3 DNA reads as TGTGCCTGGACGGACAGAACCATACAGTTCTTC. This sequence encodes CAWTDRTIQFF.

The chain recombines TRBV7-7 with TRBJ2-1; 14 positions agree with TRBD2. The CDR3 contains 16 residues. Germline-derived CDR1 and CDR2 are SSHAT and FNYEAQ (reference sequence). V lost 5 bases to trimming and J lost 11 bases; unmatched junction nucleotides: 11. CDR3 nucleotides: TGTGCCAGCAGCGCGGGACTAGCGGGGGCCTACAACCAGCAGTTCTTC. Residues: CASSAGLAGAYNQQFF.

The chain links TRBV4-3 to TRBJ2-1, with TRBD2 matching over 13 bases. The CDR3 contains 19 residues. Germline trimming cut 0 bases from V and 7 bases from J; bases unmatched to any gene: 12. CDR1 and CDR2 from the germline V gene are LGHNA and YSLEER. In nucleotides, the CDR3 is TGCGCCAGCAGCCAAGATGAAAGACTAGCGGGAGGAATTGGAAATGAGCAGTTCTTC. Translation gives CASSQDERLAGGIGNEQFF.

This chain joins TRBV2 and TRBJ1-1; 8 bases are shared with TRBD1. CDR1 is SNHLY and CDR2 is FYNNEI in the germline V gene. J gave up 6 bases and V 5 bases, and 8 bases lay outside the gene matches. The CDR3 length is 14 residues. In DNA, the CDR3 is TGTGCCAGCAGTCCACGACAGGGGAAGCCTGAAGCTTTCTTT. Its translation: CASSPRQGKPEAFF.

To note about this clone: A read error is likely, as this CDR3 ends without the conserved phenylalanine or tryptophan. V gene TRBV30 combines with J gene TRBJ2-3; a possible D gene is TRBD2 (6 bases). This CDR3 is 14 amino acids long. The germline CDR1 and CDR2 sequences are GTSNPN and SVGIG (reference sequence). With 3 bases removed from V and 1 base from J, the gap between germline ends came to 11 bases. CDR3 region: CAWRGGVGTDTQYV. The CDR3 nucleotides read TGTGCCTGGAGGGGCGGGGTGGGCACAGATACGCAGTATGTT.

The chain has TRBV7-7 and TRBJ2-5, with TRBD2 matching over 7 bases. The CDR3 runs 14 residues. CDR1 and CDR2 from the germline V gene are SSHAT and FNYEAQ (reference sequence). V lost 5 bases, J lost 5 bases, and 8 bases stayed unmatched. The CDR3 DNA sequence: TGTGCCAGCAGCCCTACGGGGGGACGGGAGACCCAGTACTTC. This gives the protein CASSPTGGRETQYF. Using reference TRBV7-7 and TRBJ2-5 for the parts outside the CDR3, the full variable domain is GAGVSQSPRYKVTKRGQDVTLRCDPISSHATLYWYQQALGQGPEFLTYFNYEAQPDKSGLPSDRFSAERPEGSISTLTIQRTEQRDSAMYRCASSPTGGRETQYFGPGTRLLVL.

The chain carries TRBV7-2 and TRBJ2-1; a weak D match, TRBD2 (5 bases). The CDR3 loop spans 13 amino acids. Germline V CDR1 and CDR2: SGHTA, FQGNSA. V lost 5 bases, J lost 9 bases, and 14 bases lay in between. The CDR3 spells CASSQALATEQFF. In DNA form, the CDR3 reads TGTGCCAGCAGCCAGGCGCTAGCAACTGAGCAGTTCTTC.

The chain is built from TRBV1 and TRBJ1-1; the table's D gene call, TRBD1, was not cross checked with the DNA. TRBV1 corresponds to a pseudogene. The CDR3 is 14 amino acids. This chain's CDR3 is CTSSPETGETEAFF. The CDR3 nucleotides read TGCACCAGCTCCCCGGAGACAGGGGAAACTGAAGCTTTCTTT.

This chain joins TRBV30 and TRBJ2-7; TRBD2 matches at 8 bases. Germline V gene lookup returns CDR1 GTSNPN and CDR2 SVGIG (reference sequence). J gave up 3 bases and V 2 bases, and 6 bases lay outside the gene matches. The length of the CDR3 is 14 residues. The CDR3 region has the DNA TGTGCCTGGAGTCCGGGAGGGCCCAGCTACGAGCAGTACTTC. Encoded protein: CAWSPGGPSYEQYF. The complete variable domain, with remaining parts taken from reference TRBV30 and TRBJ2-7, reads SQTIHQWPATLVQPVGSPLSLECTVEGTSNPNLYWYRQAAGRGLQLLFYSVGIGQISSEVPQNLSASRPQDRQFILSSKKLLLSDSGFYLCAWSPGGPSYEQYFGPGTRLTVT.

V usage is TRBV28 and J usage is TRBJ1-6; no clear D. V lost 9 bases and J 1 base, leaving 7 bases between the germline ends. Germline V CDR1 and CDR2: MDHEN, SYDVKM. This CDR3 contains 13 residues. The CDR3 loop reads CASQRSYNSPLHF. In nucleotides, the CDR3 is TGTGCCAGTCAACGGTCCTATAATTCACCCCTCCACTTT.

The CDR3 protein is CASSARGGTNEKLFF. In DNA form, the CDR3 reads TGTGCCAGCAGCGCCCGCGGGGGGACTAATGAAAAACTGTTTTTT. The J gene is TRBJ1-4, the V gene TRBV6-5, with D possibly being TRBD1 (5 bases). Germline V gene sequence: CDR1 MNHEY, CDR2 SVGAGI. The CDR3 has 15 amino acids. V was pared by 6 bases and J by 2 bases, with 13 bases between.

V usage is TRBV7-9 and J usage is TRBJ2-7, with 11 bases fitting TRBD1. Germline V gene lookup returns CDR1 SEHNR and CDR2 FQNEAQ (reference sequence). The CDR3 covers 14 residues. With V trimmed by 6 bases and J by 5 bases, 6 bases remained unmatched. CDR3 coding DNA: TGTGCCAGCAGGTCGGGGACAGGGGGAAACGAGCAGTACTTC. This sequence encodes CASRSGTGGNEQYF.